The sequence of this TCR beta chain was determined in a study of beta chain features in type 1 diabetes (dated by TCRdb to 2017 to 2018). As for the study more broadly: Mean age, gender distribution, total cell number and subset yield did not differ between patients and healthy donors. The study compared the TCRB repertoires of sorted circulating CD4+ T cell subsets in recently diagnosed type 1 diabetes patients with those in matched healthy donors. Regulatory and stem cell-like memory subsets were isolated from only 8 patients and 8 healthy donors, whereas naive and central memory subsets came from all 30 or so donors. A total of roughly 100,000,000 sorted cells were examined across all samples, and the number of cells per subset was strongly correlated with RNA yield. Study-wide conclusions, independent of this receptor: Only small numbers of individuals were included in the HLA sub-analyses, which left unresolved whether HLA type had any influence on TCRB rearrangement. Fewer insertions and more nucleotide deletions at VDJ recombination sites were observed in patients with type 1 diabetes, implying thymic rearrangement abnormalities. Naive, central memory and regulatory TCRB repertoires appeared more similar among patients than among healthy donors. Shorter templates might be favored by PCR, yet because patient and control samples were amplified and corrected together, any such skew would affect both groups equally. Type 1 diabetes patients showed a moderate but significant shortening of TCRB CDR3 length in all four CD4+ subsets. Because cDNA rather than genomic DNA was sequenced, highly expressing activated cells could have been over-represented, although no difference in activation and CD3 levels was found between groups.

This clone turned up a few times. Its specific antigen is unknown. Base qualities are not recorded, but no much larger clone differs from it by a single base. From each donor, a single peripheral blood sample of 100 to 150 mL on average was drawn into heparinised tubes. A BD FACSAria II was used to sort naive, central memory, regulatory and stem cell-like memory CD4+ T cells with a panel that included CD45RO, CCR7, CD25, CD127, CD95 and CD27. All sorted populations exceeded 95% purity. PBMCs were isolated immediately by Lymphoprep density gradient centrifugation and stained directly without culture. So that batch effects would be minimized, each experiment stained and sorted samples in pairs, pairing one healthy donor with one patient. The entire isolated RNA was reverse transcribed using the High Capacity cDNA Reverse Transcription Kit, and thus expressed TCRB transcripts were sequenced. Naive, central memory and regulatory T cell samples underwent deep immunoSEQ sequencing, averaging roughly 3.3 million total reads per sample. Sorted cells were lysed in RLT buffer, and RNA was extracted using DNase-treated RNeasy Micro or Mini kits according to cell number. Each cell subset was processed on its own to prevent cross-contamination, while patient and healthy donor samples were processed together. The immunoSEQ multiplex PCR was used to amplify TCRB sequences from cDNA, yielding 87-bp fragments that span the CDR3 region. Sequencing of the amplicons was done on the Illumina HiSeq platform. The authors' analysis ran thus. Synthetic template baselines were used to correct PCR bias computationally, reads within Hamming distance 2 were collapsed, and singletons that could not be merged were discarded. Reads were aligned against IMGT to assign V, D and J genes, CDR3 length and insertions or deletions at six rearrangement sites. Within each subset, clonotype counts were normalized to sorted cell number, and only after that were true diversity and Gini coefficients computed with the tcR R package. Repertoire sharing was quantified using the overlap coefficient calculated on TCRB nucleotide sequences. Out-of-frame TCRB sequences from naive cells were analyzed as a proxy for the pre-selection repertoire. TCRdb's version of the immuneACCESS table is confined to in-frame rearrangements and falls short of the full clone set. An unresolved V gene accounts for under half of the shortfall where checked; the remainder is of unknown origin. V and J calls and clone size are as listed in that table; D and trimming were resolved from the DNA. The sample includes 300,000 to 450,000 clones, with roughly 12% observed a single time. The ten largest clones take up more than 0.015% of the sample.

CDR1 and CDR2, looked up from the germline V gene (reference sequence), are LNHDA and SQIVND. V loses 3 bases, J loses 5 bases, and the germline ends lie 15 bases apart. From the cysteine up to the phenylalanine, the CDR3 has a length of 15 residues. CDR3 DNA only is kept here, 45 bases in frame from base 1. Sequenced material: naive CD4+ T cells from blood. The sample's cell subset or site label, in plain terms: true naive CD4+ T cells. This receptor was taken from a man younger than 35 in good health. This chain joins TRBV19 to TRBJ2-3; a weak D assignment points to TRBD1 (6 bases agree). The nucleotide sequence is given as TGTGCCAGTAGTATGAGCGATGGGGGCATAGATACGCAGTATTTT. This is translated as CASSMSDGGIDTQYF.